These T cell receptor beta chains were read from a single sample in a study of cytomegalovirus exposure and HLA in healthy donors. Sequencing used immunoSEQ multiplex PCR; TCRdb keeps in-frame clones, though not all of them. Seen here are over 100,000 clones, less than 75% observed once, and the top ten hold approximately 2.1%. The sample was PBMCs. The receptors come from a woman aged 40 to 50 in good health and CMV-seropositive. Each CDR3 is given with its conserved first and last residue. A D gene is named only where the DNA matches it firmly. Size is omitted from some rows. Given values are once, few, many or a class for expanded clones.

few | TRBD1 | TRBJ1-4 | TRBV10-3 | CATGGRGPEKLFF | TGTGCCACCGGGGGCAGGGGGCCAGAAAAACTGTTTTTT
NA | NA | TRBJ2-7 | TRBV5-1 | CASSFEDRLTYEQYF | TGCGCCAGCAGCTTCGAGGACAGATTGACCTACGAGCAGTACTTC
NA | TRBD1 | TRBJ1-3 | TRBV11-2 | CASSQQGAEWNTIYF | TGTGCCAGCAGCCAGCAGGGGGCTGAATGGAACACCATATATTTT
once | NA | TRBJ2-2 | TRBV11-3 | CASSLYGGNAGELFF | TGTGCCAGCAGCTTATATGGAGGAAACGCGGGGGAGCTGTTTTTT
few | TRBD1 | TRBJ1-1 | TRBV6-5 | CASSRTGNTEAFF | TGTGCCAGCAGCCGGACAGGGAACACTGAAGCTTTCTTT
once | NA | TRBJ2-1 | TRBV7-2 | CASKDDRSSYNEQFF | TGTGCCAGCAAGGATGACAGGAGCTCCTACAATGAGCAGTTCTTC
NA | NA | TRBJ1-1 | TRBV18 | CASSQYQGNTEAFF | TGTGCCAGCTCACAGTACCAGGGGAACACTGAAGCTTTCTTT
NA | NA | TRBJ1-6 | TRBV28 | CASRRANSPLHF | TGTGCCAGTCGCCGCGCCAATTCACCCCTCCACTTT
NA | TRBD2 | TRBJ2-1 | TRBV10-3 | CAITSKGLAGDEQFF | TGTGCCATCACTTCCAAAGGACTAGCGGGAGATGAGCAGTTCTTC
few | NA | TRBJ1-5 | TRBV27 | CASSLGRLQPQHF | TGTGCCAGCAGTTTAGGCAGGCTCCAGCCCCAGCATTTT
NA | TRBD1 | TRBJ2-3 | TRBV5-1 | CASSLVTGATDTQYF | TGCGCCAGCAGCTTGGTTACAGGGGCCACAGATACGCAGTATTTT
NA | TRBD2 | TRBJ2-5 | TRBV19 | CASKEVAGGKETQYF | TGTGCCAGTAAAGAGGTAGCGGGGGGGAAAGAGACCCAGTACTTC
NA | TRBD2 | TRBJ2-7 | TRBV28 | CASRLAGGEQYF | TGTGCCAGCAGACTAGCGGGAGGGGAGCAGTACTTC
NA | TRBD1 | TRBJ1-2 | TRBV7-2 | CASSQRQGATNYGYTF | TGTGCCAGCAGCCAAAGACAGGGGGCCACTAACTATGGCTACACCTTC
NA | NA | TRBJ2-7 | TRBV7-2 | CASSLARGTNYEQYF | TGTGCCAGCAGCTTAGCGCGTGGGACAAACTACGAGCAGTACTTC
NA | TRBD1 | TRBJ2-1 | TRBV29-1 | CSVVGGQGSYNEQFF | TGCAGCGTTGTGGGGGGACAGGGATCCTACAATGAGCAGTTCTTC
few | TRBD1 | TRBJ1-1 | TRBV6-5 | CASSYSTGTVNTEAFF | TGTGCCAGCAGTTACTCTACCGGGACAGTTAACACTGAAGCTTTCTTT